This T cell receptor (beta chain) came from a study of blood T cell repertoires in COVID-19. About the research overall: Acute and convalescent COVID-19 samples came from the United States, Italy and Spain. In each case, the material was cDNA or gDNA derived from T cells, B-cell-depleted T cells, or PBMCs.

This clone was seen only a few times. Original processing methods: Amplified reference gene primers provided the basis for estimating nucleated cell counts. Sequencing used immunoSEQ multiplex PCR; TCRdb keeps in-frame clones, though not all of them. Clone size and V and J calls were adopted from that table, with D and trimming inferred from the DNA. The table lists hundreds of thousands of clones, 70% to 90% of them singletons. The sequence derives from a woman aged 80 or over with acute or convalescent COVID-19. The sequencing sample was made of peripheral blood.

CDR3 amino acids: CASSPAGGQFYEQYF. CDR3 nucleotides: TGTGCCAGCAGTCCCGCGGGGGGGCAGTTCTACGAGCAGTACTTC. The V gene is TRBV27, the J gene TRBJ2-7; 9 nucleotides agree with TRBD2. Looked up from germline, CDR1 is MNHEY and CDR2 is SMNVEV (reference sequence). The CDR3 is 15 amino acids. V shed 5 bases, J shed 3 bases, and the junction held 8 bases outside the gene matches.